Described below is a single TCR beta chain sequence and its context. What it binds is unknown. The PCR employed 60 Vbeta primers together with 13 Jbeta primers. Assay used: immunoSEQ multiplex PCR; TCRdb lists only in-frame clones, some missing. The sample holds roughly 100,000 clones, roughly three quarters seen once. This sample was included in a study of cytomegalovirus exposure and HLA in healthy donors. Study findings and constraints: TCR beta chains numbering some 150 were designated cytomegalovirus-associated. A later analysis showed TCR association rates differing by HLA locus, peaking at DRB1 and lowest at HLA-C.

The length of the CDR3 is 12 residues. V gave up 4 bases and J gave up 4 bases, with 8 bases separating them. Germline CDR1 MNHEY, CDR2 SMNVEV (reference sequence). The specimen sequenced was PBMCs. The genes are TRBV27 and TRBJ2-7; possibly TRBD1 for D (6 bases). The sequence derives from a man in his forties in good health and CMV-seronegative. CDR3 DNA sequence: TGTGCCAGCAGTTATACAGGGTACGAGCAGTACTTC. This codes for CASSYTGYEQYF.